This T cell receptor beta chain was recorded in a study of CD4 and CD8 cells across lung adenocarcinoma regions. Trimming removed 7 bases from V and 0 bases from J; junction bases left unmatched: 14. The CDR3 totals 18 residues. Germline CDR1 LGHNT, CDR2 FRNRAP. This clonotype has a handful of counts. TCRdb independently ran MiXCR on the PCR reads; one entry per CDR3 protein. The table records roughly 16,000 distinct CDR3 sequences, just under 55% of them present only once. Sequencing was performed on CD8+ T cells from the center of a lung tumor. The sequence was collected from a female donor with lung adenocarcinoma. The CD4 and CD8 labels of this study may be unreliable. V usage is TRBV12-5 and J usage is TRBJ2-1, with 8 bases fitting TRBD2. The CDR3 bases are TGTGCTAGTGAACGAGGCCCAGCGGGGGCCTTCTCCTACAATGAGCAGTTCTTC. Its protein is CASERGPAGAFSYNEQFF.